Below are 16 T cell receptor beta chains sequenced from a single sample in a study of T cells in Graves' hyperthyroidism and ophthalmopathy. Amplified regions were TCR beta CDR3 sequences from RNA transcripts. RT-PCR in the first round (using the HTBI primer set) targeted the TCR CDR3. TCRdb used MiXCR to reprocess the multiplex PCR reads, holding one entry per CDR3 protein. This table holds 500,000 to 750,000 distinct CDR3 sequences, 12% to 15% found once. The material sequenced was blood. These receptors were obtained from a woman under 30 with Graves' ophthalmopathy.

CDR3 region: CSARSSPRPTNTGELFF. In DNA form, the CDR3 reads TGCAGTGCTAGATCCAGCCCCAGGCCTACGAACACCGGGGAGCTGTTTTTT. The gene calls are TRBV20-1 and TRBJ2-2; no clear D. The CDR3 is 17 residues long. V lost 2 bases, J lost 0 bases, and 16 bases lay in between. CDR1 is DFQATT, CDR2 SNEGSKA, per germline (reference sequence).

There are many counts of this clonotype. The chain employs TRBV29-1 and TRBJ2-3; D possibly corresponds to TRBD1 (7 bases). Germline CDR1 SQVTM, CDR2 ANQGSEA. V lost 4 bases and J 3 bases, leaving 14 bases between the germline ends. The CDR3 covers 14 residues. Here the CDR3 reads CSVVDRRGTDTQYF. The CDR3 DNA follows: TGCAGCGTTGTGGACAGGAGGGGGACAGATACGCAGTATTTT.

This clonotype was seen a handful of times. The V call is TRBV9, the J call TRBJ2-3, with D unclear. This CDR3 has 16 amino acids. Germline CDR1 SGDLS, CDR2 YYNGEE. V was shortened by 0 bases and J by 2 bases, with 13 bases between the two germline ends. CDR3 in amino acids: CASSVGARADTDTQYF. The CDR3 DNA reads TGTGCCAGCAGCGTAGGGGCCCGAGCAGACACAGATACGCAGTATTTT.

Of note for this clonotype: A read error may account for a junction end that differs from germline. This chain links TRBV28 with TRBJ1-5; weak D call: TRBD1 (6 bases). From germline, CDR1 is MDHEN and CDR2 SYDVKM. The CDR3 extends over 15 amino acids. The CDR3 DNA is TGTGCCAGCAGTTTGTTGACAGGCTCCCATCAGCCCCAGCATTTC. Its protein product is CASSLLTGSHQPQHF.

This chain uses TRBV9 with TRBJ2-5, with D possibly TRBD2 on 5 matching bases. CDR1 is SGDLS and CDR2 is YYNGEE in the germline V gene. V was pared by 2 bases and J by 7 bases, with 15 bases between. This CDR3 contains 14 residues. Here the CDR3 reads CASSVATTQSTQYF. The CDR3 DNA reads TGTGCCAGCAGCGTCGCGACTACCCAATCGACCCAGTACTTC.

This clonotype was picked up many times. The rearrangement uses TRBV20-1 and TRBJ2-7; D is uncertain. This CDR3 region has 15 residues. Germline V CDR1 and CDR2: DFQATT, SNEGSKA (reference sequence). Trimming took off 6 bases at V and 6 bases at J, with 24 bases between the two ends. The CDR3 loop is CSAVSSGSITSEQYF. The CDR3 DNA reads as TGCAGTGCGGTTTCGTCCGGATCGATTACCAGCGAGCAGTACTTC.

V and J are TRBV18 and TRBJ2-2, with 7 nucleotides matching TRBD2. The V gene's germline CDR1 is KGHSH and CDR2 LQKENI. J was trimmed by 2 bases and V by 3 bases; bases with no gene match: 6. This CDR3 has 16 amino acids. CDR3 sequence (DNA): TGTGCCAGCTCACCGCGGGAGTATGCCAACACCGGGGAGCTGTTTTTT. It is translated as CASSPREYANTGELFF.

The gene calls are TRBV7-6 and TRBJ1-1; D is unclear. CDR1 and CDR2 (germline): SGHVS, FNYEAQ. V dropped 5 bases and J dropped 0 bases, with 13 bases sitting between them. CDR3 length: 15 residues. The CDR3 DNA sequence: TGTGCCAGCAGCGGCGGGCTTGGCATGAACACTGAAGCTTTCTTT. It is translated as CASSGGLGMNTEAFF.

In this sample, this clonotype turned up many times. The chain links TRBV11-2 to TRBJ1-5; D perhaps matches TRBD1 (5 bases). V shed 1 base and J shed 2 bases, with 12 bases lying between them. The CDR3 has 16 amino acids. CDR1 SGHAT and CDR2 FQNNGV come from the germline V gene. The CDR3 reads CASSLGVAGGNQPQHF. In DNA form, the CDR3 reads TGTGCCAGCAGCTTAGGGGTAGCGGGGGGCAATCAGCCCCAGCATTTT.

Many counts were recorded for this clonotype. The chain uses TRBV27 and TRBJ1-1; D possibly corresponds to TRBD1 (5 bases). Germline loops: CDR1 MNHEY, CDR2 SMNVEV (reference sequence). V was trimmed by 0 bases and J by 7 bases, leaving 12 bases between them. CDR3 length: 14 residues. CDR3 loop: CASSLSGRAGEAFF. DNA for the CDR3: TGTGCCAGCAGTTTATCTGGCAGGGCAGGTGAAGCTTTCTTT.

The table lists this clonotype with many counts. CDR3 loop: CASSILLLAGAYEQYF. In DNA form, the CDR3 reads TGTGCCAGCAGCATCTTATTATTAGCGGGGGCTTACGAGCAGTACTTC. The gene calls are TRBV7-8 and TRBJ2-7, with 9 nucleotides matching TRBD2. Trimming removed 5 bases from V and 4 bases from J; junction bases left unmatched: 12. The CDR3 runs 16 residues. Germline loops: CDR1 SGHVS, CDR2 FQNEAQ.

In its sample, this clonotype was seen many times. J is TRBJ1-2 and V is TRBV7-2; 7 nucleotides agree with TRBD1. Germline values: CDR1 SGHTA, CDR2 FQGNSA. V dropped 4 bases and J dropped 4; count of bases not matched to a gene: 9. The CDR3 is 15 amino acids. The CDR3 sequence is CASSSEGGWGYGYTF. CDR3 bases: TGTGCCAGCAGCTCAGAAGGGGGCTGGGGCTATGGCTACACCTTC. The full variable domain, rest sourced from reference TRBV7-2 and TRBJ1-2, is GAGVSQSPSNKVTEKGKDVELRCDPISGHTALYWYRQSLGQGLEFLIYFQGNSAPDKSGLPSDRFSAERTGGSVSTLTIQRTQQEDSAVYLCASSSEGGWGYGYTFGSGTRLTVV.

In this sample, this clonotype turned up a few times. This chain joins TRBV19 and TRBJ1-3; possible D gene TRBD1, 5 bases. The CDR3 totals 14 residues. Germline V gives CDR1 LNHDA, CDR2 SQIVND (reference sequence). V dropped 3 bases and J dropped 8 bases, with 14 bases sitting between them. CDR3 residues: CASSMESREYTIYF. CDR3 nucleotides: TGTGCCAGTAGTATGGAGAGCAGGGAATACACCATATATTTT.

This clonotype was seen only a few times. V is TRBV7-2 and J is TRBJ1-2; TRBD1 matches 8 bases. The CDR3 is 13 amino acids. Germline V lookup: CDR1 SGHTA, CDR2 FQGNSA. The junction had 4 bases not matched to a gene; V was cut back by 5 bases and J by 5 bases. Here the CDR3 DNA reads TGTGCCAGCAGCGTGACAGGGGAATATGGCTACACCTTC. It translates to CASSVTGEYGYTF.

Many counts were recorded for this clonotype. The chain carries TRBV27 and TRBJ1-1, with D unclear. Trimming left V 0 bases short and J 1 base short, with 9 bases between. Germline V CDR1 and CDR2: MNHEY, SMNVEV (reference sequence). This CDR3 is built from 15 residues. CDR3 loop: CASSLSRTGNTEAFF. DNA of the CDR3: TGTGCCAGCAGTTTATCCCGGACGGGGAACACTGAAGCTTTCTTT.

The sample holds a few counts of this clonotype. The chain combines TRBV19 with TRBJ2-2; D is uncertain. V was clipped by 6 bases and J by 5 bases, with 10 bases between them. The CDR3 contains 13 residues. In germline, CDR1 is LNHDA, CDR2 SQIVND (reference sequence). This chain's CDR3 is CASSWGATGELFF. In DNA form, the CDR3 reads TGTGCCAGTAGCTGGGGTGCGACCGGGGAGCTGTTTTTT.